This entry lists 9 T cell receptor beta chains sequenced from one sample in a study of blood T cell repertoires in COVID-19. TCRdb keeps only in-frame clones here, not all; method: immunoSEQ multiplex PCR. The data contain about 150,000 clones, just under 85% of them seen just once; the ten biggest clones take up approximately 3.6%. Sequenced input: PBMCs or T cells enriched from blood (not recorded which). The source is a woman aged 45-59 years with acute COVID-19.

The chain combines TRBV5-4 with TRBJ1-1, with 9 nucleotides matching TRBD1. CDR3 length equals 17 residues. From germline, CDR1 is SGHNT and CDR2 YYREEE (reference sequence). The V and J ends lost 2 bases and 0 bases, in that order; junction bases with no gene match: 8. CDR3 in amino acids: CASSFDRGEMVNTEAFF. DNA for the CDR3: TGTGCCAGCAGCTTTGACAGGGGGGAAATGGTGAACACTGAAGCTTTCTTT.

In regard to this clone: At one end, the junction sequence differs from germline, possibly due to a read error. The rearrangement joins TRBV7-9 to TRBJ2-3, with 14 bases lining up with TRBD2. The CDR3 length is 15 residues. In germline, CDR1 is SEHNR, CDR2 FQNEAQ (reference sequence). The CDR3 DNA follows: TGTGCCAGCAGCCCACGGGGACTAGCGGGAGATGCGCAGTATTTT. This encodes CASSPRGLAGDAQYF.

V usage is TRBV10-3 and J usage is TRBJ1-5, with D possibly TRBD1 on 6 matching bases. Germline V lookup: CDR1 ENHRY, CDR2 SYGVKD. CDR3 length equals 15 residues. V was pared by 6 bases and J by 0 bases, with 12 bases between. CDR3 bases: TGTGCCATCAGGGGGGACATTTATAGCAATCAGCCCCAGCATTTT. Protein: CAIRGDIYSNQPQHF.

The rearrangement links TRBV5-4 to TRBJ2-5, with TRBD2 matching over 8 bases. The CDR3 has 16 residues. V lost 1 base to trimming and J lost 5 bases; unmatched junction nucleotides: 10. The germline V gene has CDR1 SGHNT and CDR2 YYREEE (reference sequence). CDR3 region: CASSLSAGVFLETQYF. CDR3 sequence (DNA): TGTGCCAGCAGCTTGTCAGCGGGAGTTTTTTTGGAGACCCAGTACTTC.

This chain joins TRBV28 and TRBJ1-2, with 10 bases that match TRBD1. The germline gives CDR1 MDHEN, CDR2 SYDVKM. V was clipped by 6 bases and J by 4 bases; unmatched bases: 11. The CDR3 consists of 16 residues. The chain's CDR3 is CASRNPLGTGAYGYTF. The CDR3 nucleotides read TGTGCCAGCAGAAATCCCCTTGGGACAGGGGCCTATGGCTACACCTTC.

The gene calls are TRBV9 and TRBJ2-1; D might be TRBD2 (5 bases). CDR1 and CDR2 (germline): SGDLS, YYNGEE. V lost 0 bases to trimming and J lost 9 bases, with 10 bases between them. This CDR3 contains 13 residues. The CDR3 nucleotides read TGTGCCAGCAGCGTAGCTATCAGCGGTGAGCAGTTCTTC. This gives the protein CASSVAISGEQFF.

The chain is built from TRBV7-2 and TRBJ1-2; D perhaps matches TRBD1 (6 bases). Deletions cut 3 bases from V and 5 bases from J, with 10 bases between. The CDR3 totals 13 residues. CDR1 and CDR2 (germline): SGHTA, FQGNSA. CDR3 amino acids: CASSLGGGYGYTF. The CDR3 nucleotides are TGTGCCAGCAGCTTGGGAGGGGGTTATGGCTACACCTTC.

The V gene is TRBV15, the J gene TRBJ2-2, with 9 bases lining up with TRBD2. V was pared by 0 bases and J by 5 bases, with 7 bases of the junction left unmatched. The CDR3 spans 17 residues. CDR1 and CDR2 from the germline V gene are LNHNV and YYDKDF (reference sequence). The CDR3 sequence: CATSRDLAGSMTGELFF. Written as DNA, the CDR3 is TGTGCCACCAGCAGAGATCTAGCGGGATCGATGACCGGGGAGCTGTTTTTT.

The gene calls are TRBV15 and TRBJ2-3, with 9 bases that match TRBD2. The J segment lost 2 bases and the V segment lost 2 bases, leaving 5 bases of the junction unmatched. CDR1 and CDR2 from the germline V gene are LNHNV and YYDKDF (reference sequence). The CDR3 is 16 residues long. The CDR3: CATSRKSSGVTDTQYF. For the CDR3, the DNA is TGTGCCACCAGCAGAAAATCTAGCGGGGTCACAGATACGCAGTATTTT.